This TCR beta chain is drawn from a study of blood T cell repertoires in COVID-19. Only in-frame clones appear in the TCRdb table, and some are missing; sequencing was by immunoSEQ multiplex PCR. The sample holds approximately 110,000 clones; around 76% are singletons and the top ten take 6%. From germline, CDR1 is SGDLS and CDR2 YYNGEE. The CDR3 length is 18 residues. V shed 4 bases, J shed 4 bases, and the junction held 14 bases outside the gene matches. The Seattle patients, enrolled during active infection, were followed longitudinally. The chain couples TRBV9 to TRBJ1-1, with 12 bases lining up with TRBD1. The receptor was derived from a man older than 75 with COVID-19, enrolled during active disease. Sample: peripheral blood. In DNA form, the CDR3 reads TGTGCCAGCAGCAGCCCCGGGACAGGGGGCGCGGTGGGCACTGAAGCTTTCTTT. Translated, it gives CASSSPGTGGAVGTEAFF. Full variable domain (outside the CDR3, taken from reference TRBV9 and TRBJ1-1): DSGVTQTPKHLITATGQRVTLRCSPRSGDLSVYWYQQSLDQGLQFLIQYYNGEERAKGNILERFSAQQFPDLHSELNLSSLELGDSALYFCASSSPGTGGAVGTEAFFGQGTRLTVV.